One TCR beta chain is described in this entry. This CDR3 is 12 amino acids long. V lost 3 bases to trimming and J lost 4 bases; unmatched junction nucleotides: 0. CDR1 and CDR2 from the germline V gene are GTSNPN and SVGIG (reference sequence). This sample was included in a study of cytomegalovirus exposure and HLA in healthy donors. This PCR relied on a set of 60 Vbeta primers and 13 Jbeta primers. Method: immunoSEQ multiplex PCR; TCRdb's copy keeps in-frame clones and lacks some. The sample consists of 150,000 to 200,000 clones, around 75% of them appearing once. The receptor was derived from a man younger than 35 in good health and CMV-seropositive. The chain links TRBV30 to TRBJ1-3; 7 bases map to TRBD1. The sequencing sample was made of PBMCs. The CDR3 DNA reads TGTGCCTGGAGGACAGGGGGAAACACCATATATTTT. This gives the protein CAWRTGGNTIYF.